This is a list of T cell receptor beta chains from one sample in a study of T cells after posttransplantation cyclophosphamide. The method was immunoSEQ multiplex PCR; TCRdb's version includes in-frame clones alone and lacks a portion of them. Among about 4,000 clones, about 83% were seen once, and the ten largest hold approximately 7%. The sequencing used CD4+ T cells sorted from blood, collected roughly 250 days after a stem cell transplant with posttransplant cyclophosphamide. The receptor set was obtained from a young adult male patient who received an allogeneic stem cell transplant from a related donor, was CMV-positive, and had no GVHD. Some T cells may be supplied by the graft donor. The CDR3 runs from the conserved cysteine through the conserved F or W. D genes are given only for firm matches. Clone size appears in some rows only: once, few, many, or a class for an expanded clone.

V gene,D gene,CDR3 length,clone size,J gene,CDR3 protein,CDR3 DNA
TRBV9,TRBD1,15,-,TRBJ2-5,CASSVEDRAFGTQYF,TGTGCCAGCAGCGTAGAAGACAGGGCCTTTGGGACCCAGTACTTC
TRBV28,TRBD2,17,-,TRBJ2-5,CASVPAQLAGGGETQYF,TGTGCCAGCGTCCCGGCCCAGCTAGCGGGGGGCGGGGAGACCCAGTACTTC
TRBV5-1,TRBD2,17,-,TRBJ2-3,CASSSRTSGPSTDTQYF,TGCGCCAGCAGCTCTCGGACTAGCGGGCCGAGCACAGATACGCAGTATTTT
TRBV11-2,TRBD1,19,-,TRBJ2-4,CASSPLGTAAGTGDNIQYF,TGTGCCAGCAGCCCCTTGGGTACCGCGGCCGGGACAGGGGACAACATTCAGTACTTC
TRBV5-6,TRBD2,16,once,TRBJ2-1,CASSSQLAGTDNEQFF,TGTGCCAGCAGCTCTCAACTAGCGGGGACCGACAATGAGCAGTTCTTC
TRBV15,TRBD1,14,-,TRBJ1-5,CATSAQGGNQPQHF,TGTGCCACCAGCGCACAGGGGGGCAATCAGCCCCAGCATTTT
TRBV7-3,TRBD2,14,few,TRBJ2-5,CASSLAGGGETQYF,TGTGCCAGCAGCTTAGCGGGAGGCGGGGAGACCCAGTACTTC
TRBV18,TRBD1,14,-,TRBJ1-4,CASSRDSPNEKLFF,TGTGCCAGCTCACGGGACAGCCCAAATGAAAAACTGTTTTTT
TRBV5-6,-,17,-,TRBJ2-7,CASSLASAGAHKYEQYF,TGTGCCAGCAGCTTGGCGTCTGCAGGGGCGCATAAATACGAGCAGTACTTC
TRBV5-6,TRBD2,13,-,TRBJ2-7,CASSPGEGHEQYF,TGTGCCAGCAGCCCTGGGGAGGGACACGAGCAGTACTTC
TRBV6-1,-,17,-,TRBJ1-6,CASSEAGGRAYNSPLHF,TGTGCCAGCAGTGAGGCGGGGGGGAGGGCCTATAATTCACCCCTCCACTTT
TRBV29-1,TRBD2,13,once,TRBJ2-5,CSVSSSGGETQYF,TGCAGCGTTTCTTCTAGCGGGGGAGAGACCCAGTACTTC
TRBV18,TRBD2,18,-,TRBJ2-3,CASSPRTSGGLSTDTQYF,TGTGCCAGCTCACCACGGACTAGCGGGGGGCTGAGCACAGATACGCAGTATTTT
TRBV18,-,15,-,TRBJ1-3,CASSPRNRNVNTIYF,TGTGCCAGCTCACCACGCAACAGAAACGTAAACACCATATATTTT
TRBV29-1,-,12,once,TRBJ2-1,CSVERGTNEQFF,TGCAGCGTTGAAAGGGGGACAAATGAGCAGTTCTTC
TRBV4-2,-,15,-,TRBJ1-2,CASSQDNRESYGYTF,TGTGCCAGCAGCCAAGATAACAGGGAGAGCTATGGCTACACCTTC
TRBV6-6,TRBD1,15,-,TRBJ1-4,CASSRQGAANEKLFF,TGTGCCAGCAGCAGACAGGGGGCGGCTAATGAAAAACTGTTTTTT
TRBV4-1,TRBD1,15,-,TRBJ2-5,CASSHQTGGGETQYF,TGCGCCAGCAGCCACCAGACAGGGGGCGGAGAGACCCAGTACTTC
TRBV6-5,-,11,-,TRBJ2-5,CASTQGGTQYF,TGTGCCAGCACCCAGGGGGGGACCCAGTACTTC
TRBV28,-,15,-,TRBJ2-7,CASRDPRVGVYEQYF,TGTGCCAGCAGAGACCCTCGTGTGGGAGTCTACGAGCAGTACTTC
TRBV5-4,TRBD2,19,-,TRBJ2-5,CASSSWPGLAGDKKGTQYF,TGTGCCAGCAGCTCCTGGCCGGGACTAGCGGGAGATAAGAAGGGGACCCAGTACTTC
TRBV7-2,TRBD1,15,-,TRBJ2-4,CASTREAGGQNIQYF,TGTGCCAGCACCAGGGAGGCAGGGGGCCAAAACATTCAGTACTTC
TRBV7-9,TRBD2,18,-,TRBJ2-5,CASSLGLAGGWMKETQYF,TGTGCCAGCAGCCTGGGACTAGCGGGGGGTTGGATGAAAGAGACCCAGTACTTC
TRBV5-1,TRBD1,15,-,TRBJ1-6,CASSLEGARGSPLHF,TGCGCCAGCAGCTTGGAGGGGGCCCGGGGTTCACCCCTCCACTTT
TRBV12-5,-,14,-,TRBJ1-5,CASREDFGNQPQHF,TGTGCTAGCCGTGAGGATTTTGGCAATCAGCCCCAGCATTTT
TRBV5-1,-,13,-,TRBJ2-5,CASSLGPQETQYF,TGCGCCAGCAGCTTGGGGCCTCAAGAGACCCAGTACTTC
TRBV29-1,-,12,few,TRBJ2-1,CSVVGGGNEQFF,TGCAGCGTTGTTGGGGGAGGCAATGAGCAGTTCTTC
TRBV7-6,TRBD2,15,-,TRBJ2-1,CASSLVAGGYNEQFF,TGTGCCAGCAGCTTAGTAGCGGGAGGATACAATGAGCAGTTCTTC
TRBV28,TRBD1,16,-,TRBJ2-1,CASSHTGTGGYNEQFF,TGTGCCAGCAGTCACACCGGGACAGGGGGTTACAATGAGCAGTTCTTC
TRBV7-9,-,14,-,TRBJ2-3,CASSVDSRVATQYF,TGTGCCAGCAGCGTGGACTCGCGGGTGGCAACGCAGTATTTT
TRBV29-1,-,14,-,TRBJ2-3,CSTSGTAGTDTQYF,TGCAGTACATCGGGGACTGCTGGCACAGATACGCAGTATTTT
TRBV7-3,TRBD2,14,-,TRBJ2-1,CASSSSGSYNEQFF,TGTGCCAGCAGCTCTAGCGGGAGTTACAATGAGCAGTTCTTC
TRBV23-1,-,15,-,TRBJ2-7,CASSQLGTKTYEQYF,TGCGCCAGCAGTCAGTTAGGGACAAAGACCTACGAGCAGTACTTC
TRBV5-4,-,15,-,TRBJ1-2,CASSLIGSGVYGYTF,TGTGCCAGCAGCTTGATTGGGTCAGGGGTGTATGGCTACACCTTC
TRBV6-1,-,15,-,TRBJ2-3,CASSRTGSETDTQYF,TGTGCCAGCAGCCGGACGGGAAGTGAGACAGATACGCAGTATTTT
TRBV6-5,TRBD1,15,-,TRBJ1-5,CASSLSRGQNQPQHF,TGTGCCAGCAGCCTGTCGAGGGGGCAGAATCAGCCCCAGCATTTT
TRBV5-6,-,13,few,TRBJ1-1,CASSFSRDTEAFF,TGTGCCAGCAGCTTTTCCAGGGACACTGAAGCTTTCTTT
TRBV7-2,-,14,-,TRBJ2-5,CASSLALTPGTQYF,TGTGCCAGCAGCTTAGCCCTAACCCCCGGGACCCAGTACTTC
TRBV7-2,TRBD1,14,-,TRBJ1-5,CASSLQGGGQPQHF,TGTGCCAGCAGCCTACAGGGGGGAGGTCAGCCCCAGCATTTT
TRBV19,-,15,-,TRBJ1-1,CASSIQAGEGTEAFF,TGTGCCAGTAGTATTCAGGCAGGGGAAGGCACTGAAGCTTTCTTT
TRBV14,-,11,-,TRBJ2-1,CASSHSYLQFF,TGTGCCAGCAGCCATTCGTATTTGCAGTTCTTC
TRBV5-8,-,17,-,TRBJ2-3,CASNQDSRLTSTDTQYF,TGTGCCAGCAATCAGGACAGCCGTCTCACTAGCACAGATACGCAGTATTTT
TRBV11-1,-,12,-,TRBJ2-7,CASSLRGYEQYF,TGTGCCAGCAGCCTACGGGGTTACGAGCAGTACTTC
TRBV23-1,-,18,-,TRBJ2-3,CASSQGLGRGSSTDTQYF,TGCGCCAGCAGTCAGGGGTTGGGGCGGGGCTCTAGCACAGATACGCAGTATTTT
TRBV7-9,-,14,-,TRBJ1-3,CASSENWSKNTIYF,TGTGCCAGCAGCGAAAACTGGTCGAAAAACACCATATATTTT
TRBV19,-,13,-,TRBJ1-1,CASSQTGLSEAFF,TGTGCCAGTAGTCAAACAGGGCTTTCGGAAGCTTTCTTT
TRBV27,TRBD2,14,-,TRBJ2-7,CATKILAGGSEQYF,TGTGCCACGAAGATACTAGCGGGAGGATCCGAGCAGTACTTC
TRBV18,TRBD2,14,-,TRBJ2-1,CASSPLAGDNEQFF,TGTGCCAGCTCACCACTAGCGGGGGACAATGAGCAGTTCTTC
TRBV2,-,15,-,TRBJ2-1,CASSKDLITHNEQFF,TGTGCCAGCAGTAAGGACTTGATAACCCACAATGAGCAGTTCTTC
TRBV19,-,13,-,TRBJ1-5,CATAWGTNQPQHF,TGTGCCACGGCCTGGGGCACCAATCAGCCCCAGCATTTT